This T cell receptor beta chain stems from a study of somatic mutations in cytotoxic T cells in rheumatoid arthritis. Overall study results and limits: The slightly lower representation of TRBV07 among rheumatoid arthritis patients did not undergo correction for multiple comparisons. Age was associated with higher CD8+ clonality in rheumatoid arthritis patients, not in healthy controls. No antigen targets were known for the expanded CD8+ clones. A largest CD8+ clone above 20% of CD8+ cells occurred in about an eighth of the 65 patients.

Details on this clone: Antigen specificity is unknown.

Trimming took off 3 bases at V and 2 bases at J, with 20 bases between the two ends. This CDR3 contains 17 residues. From germline, CDR1 is LNHDA and CDR2 SQIVND (reference sequence). Sequencing was performed with immunoSEQ multiplex PCR; in TCRdb, only in-frame clones are kept and a portion is missing. Of tens of thousands of clones listed, approximately 84% were seen once; the top ten hold more than 2.5%. The TCR was taken from a man aged 40-49 years in good health. The sample consisted of CD8+ T cells sorted from blood. The genes are TRBV19 and TRBJ2-7, with D uncertain. The CDR3: CASSIRSGQPYTYEQYF. The DNA for the CDR3 is TGTGCCAGTAGTATTAGGTCCGGGCAGCCTTACACCTACGAGCAGTACTTC.